The next 6 T cell receptor beta chains were all read from a single sample in a study of blood T cell repertoires in COVID-19. Sequenced by immunoSEQ multiplex PCR; TCRdb stores in-frame clones only, minus some. The repertoire consists of around 150,000 clones, with approximately 84% occurring once and the leading ten covering less than 2.5%. The specimen sequenced was peripheral blood. The receptors originated from a man in his sixties or seventies with acute or convalescent COVID-19.

The V call is TRBV7-2, the J call TRBJ2-7; 9 bases map to TRBD1. The CDR3 contains 14 residues. The J segment lost 3 bases and the V segment lost 3 bases, leaving 3 bases of the junction unmatched. The germline CDR1 and CDR2 sequences are SGHTA and FQGNSA. CDR3 protein: CASSLGTGNYEQYF. The CDR3 DNA reads TGTGCCAGCAGCTTGGGGACAGGGAACTACGAGCAGTACTTC.

The chain employs TRBV5-6 and TRBJ2-2; D gene uncertain. V was pared by 1 base and J by 3 bases, with 4 bases between. The CDR3 is made up of 13 amino acids. Per the germline V gene, CDR1 is SGHDT and CDR2 is YYEEEE. Here the CDR3 DNA reads TGTGCCAGCAGCTTGTCTGACACCGGGGAGCTGTTTTTT. It codes for CASSLSDTGELFF.

V gene TRBV7-2 combines with J gene TRBJ1-6; possibly TRBD1 for D (5 bases). The V end was cut by 1 base, the J end by 9 bases, with 16 bases between. The length of the CDR3 is 16 residues. CDR1 SGHTA and CDR2 FQGNSA come from the germline V gene. The CDR3 protein is CASSLVGRMGGSPLHF. The CDR3 DNA is TGTGCCAGCAGCTTAGTAGGCAGGATGGGGGGTTCACCCCTCCACTTT.

V and J are TRBV6-5 and TRBJ1-1; 7 bases line up with TRBD1. The trim removed 7 bases at V and 0 bases at J, leaving 8 bases unmatched. This CDR3 spans 15 amino acids. Germline V gene lookup returns CDR1 MNHEY and CDR2 SVGAGI. The CDR3 DNA sequence: TGTGCCAGCAACCTAATACAGGGGTTGAACACTGAAGCTTTCTTT. Protein: CASNLIQGLNTEAFF.

This clone was detected only once. DNA for the CDR3: TGTGCCAGCAGCCAAGATTCGGGGAATAGCAATCAGCCCCAGCATTTT. It translates to CASSQDSGNSNQPQHF. V and J are TRBV3-1 (or the pseudogene TRBV3-2) and TRBJ1-5, with D uncertain. V lost 0 bases to trimming and J lost 0 bases, with 9 bases between them. Germline assignment: CDR1 LGHDT and CDR2 YNNKEL (reference sequence). The CDR3 has 16 amino acids.

V is TRBV19 and J is TRBJ2-3, with 11 positions matching TRBD2. CDR1 and CDR2 from the germline V gene are LNHDA and SQIVND (reference sequence). The CDR3 runs 16 residues. V shed 6 bases and J 3 bases; nucleotides not matched to a gene: 8. The CDR3 DNA reads as TGTGCCAGTAGCCCCGGGACTAGCGGTTTTACAGATACGCAGTATTTT. It yields the protein CASSPGTSGFTDTQYF.